The present T cell receptor (beta chain) was sequenced within a study of blood T cell repertoires in COVID-19. This CDR3 has 15 amino acids. The V and J ends lost 4 bases and 3 bases, in that order; junction bases with no gene match: 5. Germline assignment: CDR1 SGHNT and CDR2 YYREEE (reference sequence). Original processing methods: Reference gene primer amplification yielded estimated nucleated cell counts. Clones were sequenced by immunoSEQ multiplex PCR, and TCRdb holds only the in-frame ones, with some missing. D and trimming were read from the DNA, whereas the V and J calls and clone size are those reported in that table. The sample consists of tens of thousands of clones, over 75% of them appearing once.

This clonotype was obtained from a man aged 40-55 years with COVID-19, enrolled during active disease. Sequenced: peripheral blood. The V and J genes are TRBV5-4 and TRBJ2-7; 12 nucleotides align to TRBD1. The CDR3 DNA is TGTGCCAGCAGCCAGGGACAGGGGGCTAGCTACGAGCAGTACTTC. Translating gives CASSQGQGASYEQYF.